The 26 T cell receptor beta chains listed next were all sequenced from one sample in a study of T-cell memory formation after mild COVID-19. One entry per CDR3 protein, called by TCRdb with MiXCR from the 5' RACE reads. The sample lists around 510,000 distinct CDR3 sequences; less than 25% were seen once. Input material: PBMCs or a T cell subset sorted from them (not recorded which). These receptors all come from an adult woman who had mild COVID-19 (a few samples of this study predate the infection). Cell type and time point are not known.

This clonotype was counted a few times. The CDR3 sequence: CASSLARQGTYNEQFF. The CDR3, as DNA: TGTGCCAGCAGCTTAGCCCGACAGGGAACCTACAATGAGCAGTTCTTC. This rearrangement joins TRBV7-9 to TRBJ2-1; 7 positions match TRBD1. V trimming: 0 bases; J trimming: 2 bases; junction bases outside the gene matches: 4. This CDR3 contains 16 residues. Germline CDR1 and CDR2: SEHNR and FQNEAQ (reference sequence).

This sequence joins TRBV7-9 and TRBJ1-2, with 7 bases identical to TRBD1. Germline V CDR1 and CDR2: SEHNR, FQNEAQ (reference sequence). J was trimmed by 4 bases and V by 6 bases; bases with no gene match: 5. The CDR3 is 13 residues long. This chain's CDR3 is CASRLGQSYGYTF. The CDR3 DNA reads TGTGCCAGCAGATTGGGACAGAGCTATGGCTACACCTTC.

V and J are TRBV5-4 and TRBJ2-7; the match to TRBD2 covers 8 bases. Per the germline V gene, CDR1 is SGHNT and CDR2 is YYREEE (reference sequence). The CDR3 is made up of 15 amino acids. V gave up 3 bases and J gave up 3 bases; unmatched junction bases: 8. CDR3 sequence (DNA): TGTGCCAGCAGCTGGGGGGGACTAGAGAACTACGAGCAGTACTTC. It yields the protein CASSWGGLENYEQYF.

This chain connects TRBV18 to TRBJ2-3; perhaps TRBD2 as D (6 bases). The germline V gene has CDR1 KGHSH and CDR2 LQKENI. This CDR3 is 15 amino acids long. The ends were cut back, 6 bases at V and 0 bases at J, with 13 bases in the middle. This CDR3 is CASSPPGTSTDTQYF. The CDR3 DNA reads TGTGCCAGCTCCCCTCCGGGGACTAGCACAGATACGCAGTATTTT.

The J gene is TRBJ1-1, the V gene TRBV18, with 7 bases aligning to TRBD1. The V segment lost 1 base and the J segment 5 bases; nucleotides outside the gene matches: 7. This CDR3 has 15 amino acids. Germline values: CDR1 KGHSH, CDR2 LQKENI. CDR3 sequence (DNA): TGTGCCAGCTCACCACAGGAGGGGGCCTGGACTGAAGCTTTCTTT. This codes for CASSPQEGAWTEAFF.

The J gene is TRBJ2-2, the V gene TRBV7-2; 8 positions match TRBD1. The germline CDR1 and CDR2 sequences are SGHTA and FQGNSA. This CDR3 is 15 amino acids long. The V and J ends lost 4 bases and 5 bases, in that order; junction bases with no gene match: 6. CDR3 nucleotides: TGTGCCAGCAGCTCGACAGGGGCCGGAACCGGGGAGCTGTTTTTT. Amino acid sequence: CASSSTGAGTGELFF.

The CDR3 protein is CASSSGTGRHEQYF. The CDR3 DNA is TGTGCCAGCAGTTCGGGGACAGGGAGGCACGAGCAGTACTTC. The rearrangement joins TRBV28 to TRBJ2-7; 9 bases match TRBD1. The germline V gene has CDR1 MDHEN and CDR2 SYDVKM. The CDR3 extends over 14 amino acids. V lost 4 bases, J lost 5 bases, and 6 bases stayed unmatched.

This rearrangement joins TRBV6-4 to TRBJ1-5; maybe TRBD1 (5 bases). This CDR3 contains 15 residues. Trimming cost V 6 bases and J 0 bases, with 12 bases left between them. Germline V CDR1 and CDR2: MRHNA, SNTAGT. The CDR3 is CASRSWTLSNQPQHF. CDR3 nucleotides: TGTGCCAGCAGATCTTGGACACTTAGCAATCAGCCCCAGCATTTT.

The chain couples TRBV19 to TRBJ1-5; tentatively, D is TRBD1 (5 bases). The CDR3 is 16 residues long. The V gene's germline CDR1 is LNHDA and CDR2 SQIVND (reference sequence). V dropped 3 bases and J dropped 1 base, with 13 bases sitting between them. The CDR3 reads CASSIRWGVSNQPQHF. Here the CDR3 DNA reads TGTGCCAGTAGTATTCGATGGGGGGTGAGCAATCAGCCCCAGCATTTT.

The rearrangement links TRBV19 to TRBJ2-1, with D tentatively TRBD2 (6 bases). V was pared by 3 bases and J by 6 bases, with 9 bases between. Germline-derived CDR1 and CDR2 are LNHDA and SQIVND (reference sequence). The CDR3 contains 13 residues. DNA for the CDR3: TGTGCCAGTAGTATCGCAGCGGGCAATGAGCAGTTCTTC. This codes for CASSIAAGNEQFF.

This clonotype was observed a few times. This sequence joins TRBV6-4 and TRBJ2-2; D gene ambiguous. The V and J ends lost 2 bases and 0 bases respectively, with 1 base between them. From germline, CDR1 is MRHNA and CDR2 SNTAGT. The CDR3 length is 13 residues. In nucleotides, the CDR3 is TGTGCCAGCAGTGACACGAACACCGGGGAGCTGTTTTTT. Translating gives CASSDTNTGELFF.

The chain couples TRBV12-3 or TRBV12-4 to TRBJ2-3; D is undetermined. The CDR3 consists of 15 residues. Trimming shortened V by 5 bases and J by 0 bases, and 12 bases separated the two germline ends. The CDR3 DNA reads TGTGCCAGCAGTGTAGAATACTCTAGCACAGATACGCAGTATTTT. Encoded protein: CASSVEYSSTDTQYF.

This clonotype has only a few counts. The chain joins TRBV7-8 to TRBJ2-1, with D hard to call. Trimming shortened V by 1 base and J by 8 bases, and 12 bases separated the two germline ends. The CDR3 extends over 14 amino acids. Germline assignment: CDR1 SGHVS and CDR2 FQNEAQ. CDR3 DNA sequence: TGTGCCAGCAGCTTAGTCAGGCTCCCCCATGAGCAGTTCTTC. This codes for CASSLVRLPHEQFF.

There are a few counts of this clonotype. The chain couples TRBV24-1 to TRBJ2-3; TRBD1 or TRBD2 may be the D gene (5 bases each). The V end was cut by 1 base, the J end by 6 bases, with 16 bases between. Germline V CDR1 and CDR2: KGHDR, SFDVKD. The CDR3 spans 16 residues. The CDR3 sequence is CATSDFVRGITDTQYF. The CDR3, as DNA: TGTGCCACCAGTGATTTCGTGAGGGGAATTACGGATACGCAGTATTTT.

This clonotype was picked up a small number of times. The chain couples TRBV3-1 to TRBJ2-2; the match to TRBD1 covers 10 bases. The CDR3 runs to 15 residues. V shed 3 bases and J 6 bases; nucleotides not matched to a gene: 4. The germline V gene encodes CDR1 LGHDT and CDR2 YNNKEL (reference sequence). The DNA of the CDR3 is TGTGCCAGCAGCCATGGGGACAGGGGATCCGGGGAGCTGTTTTTT. It codes for CASSHGDRGSGELFF. Full variable domain (outside the CDR3, taken from reference TRBV3-1 and TRBJ2-2): DTAVSQTPKYLVTQMGNDKSIKCEQNLGHDTMYWYKQDSKKFLKIMFSYNNKELIINETVPNRFSPKSPDKAHLNLHINSLELGDSAVYFCASSHGDRGSGELFFGEGSRLTVL.

The rearrangement links TRBV2 to TRBJ1-1; the D is unclear. V shed 2 bases and J shed 0 bases, with 13 bases lying between them. This CDR3 region has 16 residues. Germline V gene lookup returns CDR1 SNHLY and CDR2 FYNNEI. DNA of the CDR3: TGTGCCAGCAGTGAACCCTCAGGAATTATGAACACTGAAGCTTTCTTT. It encodes CASSEPSGIMNTEAFF.

V is TRBV12-3 or TRBV12-4 and J is TRBJ2-1; 11 positions agree with TRBD2. The CDR3 length is 16 residues. The V gene end was trimmed by 7 bases and the J gene end by 8 bases; junction bases not matched to a gene: 13. The CDR3: CASILSGGARYYEQFF. CDR3 sequence (DNA): TGTGCCAGCATTCTTAGCGGGGGGGCCAGGTATTATGAGCAGTTCTTC.

This clonotype has just a few counts. The DNA for the CDR3 is TGTGCCATCAGTGAGACCGCCTACGAGCAGTACTTC. It encodes CAISETAYEQYF. This chain links TRBV10-3 with TRBJ2-7; no definite D call. Per the germline V gene, CDR1 is ENHRY and CDR2 is SYGVKD. This CDR3 has 12 amino acids. The ends were cut back, 2 bases at V and 2 bases at J, with 4 bases in the middle.

This clonotype showed up just a few times. The chain carries TRBV9 and TRBJ2-7, with no clear D. CDR3 length equals 13 residues. The V gene lost 7 bases and the J gene lost 4 bases, with 15 bases spanning the gap. CDR1 is SGDLS and CDR2 is YYNGEE in the germline V gene. CDR3 amino acids: CASHSWRGYEQYF. In DNA, the CDR3 is TGTGCCAGCCACTCGTGGCGTGGTTACGAGCAGTACTTC.

The rearrangement joins TRBV7-9 to TRBJ2-1; 7 bases align to TRBD2. The J segment lost 2 bases and the V segment lost 11 bases, leaving 6 bases of the junction unmatched. Germline V gene data show CDR1 as SEHNR and CDR2 as FQNEAQ (reference sequence). The CDR3 covers 13 residues. The CDR3 nucleotides read TGTGCCGGTCGTCGGGGGGCCTACAATGAGCAGTTCTTC. It is translated as CAGRRGAYNEQFF.

For this clonotype: At one boundary the junction diverges from the germline segment, which might be a read error. The chain uses TRBV12-3 or TRBV12-4 and TRBJ1-1; no reliable D call. The CDR3 length is 14 residues. CDR3 sequence: CASSLILTNTEALF. CDR3 DNA: TGTGCCAGCAGTTTAATACTGACAAACACTGAAGCTTTATTT.

In this sample, this clonotype turned up many times. The chain links TRBV11-2 to TRBJ2-7; 9 bases align to TRBD2. Germline values: CDR1 SGHAT, CDR2 FQNNGV. The CDR3 has 16 residues. The junction had 6 bases not matched to a gene; V was cut back by 1 base and J by 2 bases. The CDR3 reads CASSLVTSGPAYEQYF. The CDR3 nucleotides are TGTGCCAGCAGCTTAGTGACTAGCGGCCCAGCCTACGAGCAGTACTTC.

The rearrangement uses TRBV3-1 and TRBJ2-2, with 9 positions matching TRBD1. The CDR3 length is 14 residues. Germline values: CDR1 LGHDT, CDR2 YNNKEL (reference sequence). Trimming cost V 4 bases and J 6 bases; bases outside gene matches: 3. CDR3 residues: CASSRTGVAGELFF. DNA for the CDR3: TGTGCCAGCAGCCGGACAGGGGTCGCCGGGGAGCTGTTTTTT.

This clonotype was observed at least ten times. The chain links TRBV7-9 to TRBJ2-1, with 10 bases lining up with TRBD1. The CDR3 sequence is 14 residues long. The trim removed 5 bases at V and 6 bases at J, leaving 4 bases unmatched. CDR1 SEHNR and CDR2 FQNEAQ come from the germline V gene (reference sequence). This chain's CDR3 is CASSPGTGANEQFF. The CDR3 DNA follows: TGTGCCAGCAGCCCCGGGACAGGGGCCAATGAGCAGTTCTTC.

At least ten counts were recorded for this clonotype. V and J are TRBV7-2 and TRBJ2-1; 8 positions agree with TRBD1. J gave up 4 bases and V 4 bases, and 6 bases lay outside the gene matches. Germline V CDR1 and CDR2: SGHTA, FQGNSA. CDR3 length: 15 amino acids. The CDR3 here is CASSSSGTGYNEQFF. The CDR3, as DNA: TGTGCCAGCAGCTCATCCGGGACAGGTTACAATGAGCAGTTCTTC.

The V call is TRBV5-1, the J call TRBJ1-1; 9 bases match TRBD1. The J segment lost 1 base and the V segment lost 0 bases, leaving 4 bases of the junction unmatched. The CDR3 sequence is 16 residues long. Germline-derived CDR1 and CDR2 are SGHRS and YFSETQ. The CDR3 bases are TGCGCCAGCAGCTTGGCGGGGACAGGGACGAACACTGAAGCTTTCTTT. Its protein is CASSLAGTGTNTEAFF. Filled out from reference TRBV5-1 and TRBJ1-1, the complete variable domain reads KAGVTQTPRYLIKTRGQQVTLSCSPISGHRSVSWYQQTPGQGLQFLFEYFSETQRNKGNFPGRFSGRQFSNSRSEMNVSTLELGDSALYLCASSLAGTGTNTEAFFGQGTRLTVV.